This is a list of T cell receptor beta chains from one sample in a study of CD8 T cells in ankylosing spondylitis. TCRdb re-called the 5' RACE reads through MiXCR, storing one row per CDR3 protein. This table has 450,000 or so distinct CDR3 sequences, 25% to 30% appearing once. Sequencing was carried out using blood, either unsorted or a sorted T cell fraction (not recorded which). These receptors were collected from a male donor with ankylosing spondylitis. Both conserved end residues are part of each CDR3. A D gene is named only where the DNA matches it firmly. Not every row has a clone size; where given, it reads once, few, many or a size class.

v_call	j_call	clone_size	d_call	cdr3_nt	cdr3_aa
TRBV18	TRBJ1-1	-	-	TGTGCCAGCTCCCAGGAGGGGAACACTGAAGCTTTCTTT	CASSQEGNTEAFF
TRBV4-2	TRBJ2-2	few	-	TGTGCCAGCAGCCAAGTTGAGGTCTACACCGGGGAGCTGTTTTTT	CASSQVEVYTGELFF
TRBV20-1	TRBJ2-1	few	TRBD2	TGCAGTGCTAGAGATCGACTAGCGGGAGGGCCCGGACAGTTCTTC	CSARDRLAGGPGQFF
TRBV12-3/TRBV12-4	TRBJ2-1	-	-	TGTGCCAGCAGGCAAGTCCCAGGGGGGGTCATCAATGAGCAGTTCTTC	CASRQVPGGVINEQFF
TRBV12-3/TRBV12-4	TRBJ2-7	few	TRBD1	TGTGCCAGCAGTTTCCGGGACAGGGCATCCTACGAGCAGTACTTC	CASSFRDRASYEQYF
TRBV27	TRBJ2-7	-	-	TGTGCCAGCAGTTTTCTTCCCTCCTACGAGCAGTACTTC	CASSFLPSYEQYF
TRBV20-1	TRBJ2-1	few	TRBD2	TGCAGTGCTAGAGATCGGATAGCGGGGACGTATGAGCAGTTCTTC	CSARDRIAGTYEQFF
TRBV25-1	TRBJ2-5	few	-	TGTGCCAGCAGTGCGGCGGGGCAAGAGACCCAGTACTTC	CASSAAGQETQYF
TRBV12-3/TRBV12-4	TRBJ2-1	few	-	TGTGCCAGCAGTTTAGTGAGACTAGACTCCTACAATGAGCAGTTCTTC	CASSLVRLDSYNEQFF
TRBV7-9	TRBJ1-6	-	TRBD1	TGTGCCAGCAGACGGACAGGCCAGAATTCACCCCTCCACTTT	CASRRTGQNSPLHF
TRBV11-3	TRBJ2-5	-	TRBD2	TGTGCCAGCAGCTTCAGGACTAGCGCACAACAAGAGACCCAGTACTTC	CASSFRTSAQQETQYF
TRBV7-9	TRBJ2-1	-	TRBD2	TGTGCCAGCAGCTTATCGGGAGGGCCCGGTGAGCAGTTCTTC	CASSLSGGPGEQFF
TRBV5-1	TRBJ2-1	few	-	TGCGCCAGCAGCTCTGACCGACGCGAGCAGTTCTTC	CASSSDRREQFF
TRBV24-1	TRBJ1-5	-	TRBD1	TGTGCCACCAAGACCGGGACAGGAAGATCGGGCGAAGGTCAGCCCCAGCATTTT	CATKTGTGRSGEGQPQHF
TRBV11-2	TRBJ2-3	-	-	TGTGCCAGCAGCCCGTGGGGGACCAGCACAGATACGCAGTATTTT	CASSPWGTSTDTQYF
TRBV12-3/TRBV12-4	TRBJ2-1	-	-	TGTGCCAGCAGTTTGAGTCATTATCGGGGAGCCTACAATGAGCAGTTCTTC	CASSLSHYRGAYNEQFF
TRBV7-7	TRBJ2-1	-	TRBD2	TGTGCCAGCAGCTTAGGGACTAGCGGTGCTGGTGAGCAGTTCTTC	CASSLGTSGAGEQFF
TRBV6-1	TRBJ1-1	-	-	TGTGCCAGCAACCCTCGTTGGGGGGAGGTTGGGACTGAAGCTTTCTTT	CASNPRWGEVGTEAFF
TRBV5-1	TRBJ2-5	-	TRBD2	TGCGCCAGCAGCTTGGAGGGACTAGCGGAGCAAGAGACCCAGTACTTC	CASSLEGLAEQETQYF